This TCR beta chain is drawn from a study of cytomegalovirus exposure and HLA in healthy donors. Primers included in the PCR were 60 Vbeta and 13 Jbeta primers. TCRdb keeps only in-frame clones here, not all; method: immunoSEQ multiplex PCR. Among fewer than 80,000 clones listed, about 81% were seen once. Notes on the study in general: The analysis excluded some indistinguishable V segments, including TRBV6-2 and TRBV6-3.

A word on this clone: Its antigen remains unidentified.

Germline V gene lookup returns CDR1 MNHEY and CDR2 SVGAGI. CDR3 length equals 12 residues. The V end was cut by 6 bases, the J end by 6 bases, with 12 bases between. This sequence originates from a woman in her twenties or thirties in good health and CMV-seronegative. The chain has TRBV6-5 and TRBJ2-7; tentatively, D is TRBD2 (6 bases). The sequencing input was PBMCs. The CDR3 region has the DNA TGTGCCAGCAGCCTGGACTATTGCGAGCAGTACGTC. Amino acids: CASSLDYCEQYV.